This TCR beta chain was recovered during a study of blood T cell repertoires in COVID-19. The repertoire was sequenced with immunoSEQ multiplex PCR; TCRdb's copy has only in-frame clones and lacks some. The profile shows fewer than 500,000 clones, about 90% of them singletons. The CDR3 has 19 residues. Germline CDR1 is MNHEY and CDR2 is SMNVEV (reference sequence). Germline trimming cut 4 bases from V and 0 bases from J; bases unmatched to any gene: 13. The sequence came from a woman aged 18-29 years who had recovered from COVID-19. The chain has TRBV27 and TRBJ2-7, with 12 bases aligning to TRBD2. Material for sequencing was PBMCs or T cells enriched from blood (not recorded which). The CDR3 spells CASSSFLTSGGYSSYEQYF. CDR3 coding DNA: TGTGCCAGCAGTTCTTTCTTAACTAGCGGGGGGTATAGCTCCTACGAGCAGTACTTC.